The TCR beta chain under discussion was sequenced for a study of blood T cells in healthy people across ages. General study results and limits: Roughly linearly, TCR beta diversity per million T cells fell as age increased.

A second about 6 to 11 cycle PCR used barcoded and J-beta primers. Each of the cDNA molecules was tagged by a template-switch adaptor with 12 random nucleotides. Every sample produced at least 3 million CDR3-containing paired-end reads. TCRdb re-derived calls from the 5' RACE reads in MiXCR, one entry per CDR3 protein. This sample has some 710,000 distinct CDR3 sequences, with about 24% found just once. This clonotype was recorded many times. Its antigen is currently unknown. The V end lost 4 bases, the J end lost 6 bases, and 11 bases lay between the germline ends. CDR3 length: 13 residues. CDR1 and CDR2 (germline): MNHEY, SVGAGI.

The sequence was obtained from a man between 65 and 85 years old in good health. The V and J genes are TRBV6-5 and TRBJ2-3, with D possibly matching TRBD1 (5 bases). The specimen sequenced was blood. This CDR3 reads CASSLGDSDTQYF. The CDR3 region has the DNA TGTGCCAGCAGTTTAGGGGATTCGGATACGCAGTATTTT.